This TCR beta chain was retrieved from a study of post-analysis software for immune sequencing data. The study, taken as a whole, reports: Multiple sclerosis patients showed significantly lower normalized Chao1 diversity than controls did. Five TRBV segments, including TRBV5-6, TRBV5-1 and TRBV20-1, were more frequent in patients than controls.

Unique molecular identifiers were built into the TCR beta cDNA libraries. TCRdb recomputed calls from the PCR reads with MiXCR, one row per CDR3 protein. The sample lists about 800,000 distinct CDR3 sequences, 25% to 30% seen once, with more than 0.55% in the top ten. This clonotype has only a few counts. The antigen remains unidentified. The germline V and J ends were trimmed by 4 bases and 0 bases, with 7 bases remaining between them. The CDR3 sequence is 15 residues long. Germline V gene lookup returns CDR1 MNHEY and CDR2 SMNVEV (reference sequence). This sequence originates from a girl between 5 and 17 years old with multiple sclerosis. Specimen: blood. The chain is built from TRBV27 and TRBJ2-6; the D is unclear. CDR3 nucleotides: TGTGCCAGCAGTTCCAAGGGCTCTGGGGCCAACGTCCTGACTTTC. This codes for CASSSKGSGANVLTF.